The sequence of this T cell receptor (beta chain) was determined in a study of cytomegalovirus exposure and HLA in healthy donors. The ends lost 4 bases at V and 2 bases at J; junction bases unmatched: 4. The CDR3 loop spans 14 amino acids. Germline CDR1 SGHRS, CDR2 YFSETQ. The repertoire was sequenced with immunoSEQ multiplex PCR; TCRdb's copy has only in-frame clones and lacks some. The data hold approximately 180,000 clones, with roughly 89% observed a single time. The chain carries TRBV5-1 and TRBJ1-2; 8 bases agree with TRBD1. Sequencing was carried out using PBMCs. This receptor was obtained from a woman younger than 45 in good health and CMV-seronegative. CDR3 residues: CASSLRGPNYGYTF. CDR3 coding DNA: TGCGCCAGCAGCCTCAGGGGGCCGAACTATGGCTACACCTTC.